This TCR beta chain was captured in a study of cytomegalovirus exposure and HLA in healthy donors. Background on the study: It was reported in a later analysis that the approximately 110 validation repertoires used the same platform as the approximately 600 first-cohort repertoires. Study-wide findings and caveats: The study labeled 170 or so TCR beta chains cytomegalovirus-associated. Generally TCR sequences proved uncommon, though certain public TCRs appeared in numerous donors.

Measured with immunoSEQ multiplex PCR; TCRdb has only the in-frame clones, and not every one. Among around 250,000 clones listed, almost 90% were seen once. Concerning this clone itself: Its specificity is not known.

V lost 4 bases, J lost 4 bases, and 9 bases lay in between. The V gene's germline CDR1 is SQVTM and CDR2 ANQGSEA. CDR3 size: 12 residues. The sequence came from a woman under 30 in good health and CMV-seronegative. The chain has TRBV29-1 and TRBJ2-3; no definite D call. What was sequenced was PBMCs. CDR3 bases: TGCAGCGTTGCTCCTTCCGCAGATACGCAGTATTTT. Translated: CSVAPSADTQYF.